The text below deals with one T cell receptor beta chain. As handled by the study authors: Nucleated cell counts were estimated from reference gene primer amplification. The table came from immunoSEQ multiplex PCR; TCRdb's copy has only in-frame clones and leaves some out. The D gene and trimming were derived from the DNA, and the V and J assignments and clone size from that table. The sample gives about 160,000 clones, roughly 79% of which show up once; about a fifth is in the top ten. This sample was included in a study of blood T cell repertoires in COVID-19. Study details: Collection of acute and convalescent COVID-19 samples took place in the United States, Italy and Spain. T cells, B-cell-depleted T cells, or PBMCs supplied cDNA or gDNA.

This CDR3 has 12 residues. Germline loops: CDR1 LGHNT, CDR2 FRNRAP. Trimming shortened V by 1 base and J by 5 bases, and 5 bases separated the two germline ends. Source material: peripheral blood. The sequence was collected from a woman of 80 years or more with acute or convalescent COVID-19. V usage is TRBV12-5 and J usage is TRBJ2-5; no reliable D call. The CDR3 nucleotides are TGTGCTAGTGGTTTGGAGCCCGAGACCCAGTACTTC. Translation gives CASGLEPETQYF.